This T cell receptor (beta chain) comes out of a study of T cell responses to AZD1222 COVID-19 vaccine listed by TCRdb under 2021. General notes on the study: AZD1222 recipients with second doses at about 4 weeks or about 12 weeks were pooled, because spike-specific TCR depth and breadth did not differ between schedules. TCR sequencing was performed for 233 trial participants, of whom about 200 were given two doses of AZD1222 and around 25 were given two doses of MenACWY control vaccine. Trial participants were enrolled by age into 18-55, 56-69 and 70-plus year subgroups, with roughly 160, 29 and 62 TCR-sequenced participants respectively.

The CDR3 regions of human TCRbeta chains were analyzed by immunosequencing. As for the original processing: Repertoire TCRs were matched against a reference library of SARS-CoV-2-specific TCRs generated with the MIRA antigen-specificity platform. Breadth was defined as the fraction of unique TCRs that were SARS-CoV-2-associated, and depth was defined as the fraction of total T cells that were SARS-CoV-2-associated. Using the MIRA data, each spike-specific TCR was assigned both to the spike region to which the TCR was reactive and to a CD4 or CD8 class. Log10-transformed breadth and depth values were compared by one-way ANOVA with Sidak's multiple comparisons tests. The table comes from immuneACCESS by way of TCRdb, which keeps in-frame sequences with V and J called. Part of the clones is missing from these tables; in studies checked, under half for an unresolved V gene and the rest for unknown reasons. V and J calls and clone size come straight from that table; D and trimming were deduced from the DNA. This sample lists 95,000 to 150,000 clones; about nine tenths were detected once. Clones ranked in the top ten supply approximately 7.5% of the sample.

Per the publication, the time point label means: baseline before first vaccination. Vaccinee samples were obtained from the UK trials COV001 and COV002, which included a single-blind randomized controlled phase 2/3 trial of AZD1222 (ChAdOx1 nCoV-19) in healthy adults. For TCRbeta chain sequencing, PBMC samples were collected from trial participants at day 0 and at day 28 after the second dose. With respect to this clone: Its antigen has not been determined. Base qualities are missing; no much larger clone stands one base away.

At the junction V is shortened by 0 bases and J by 3 bases, with 6 bases in between. The germline V gene yields MNHNS for CDR1 and SASEGT for CDR2. The cysteine opens and the phenylalanine closes a CDR3 of 14 amino acids. Only the CDR3 DNA is retained, 42 bases long and in frame from the first base. General study outcomes and caveats: Epitopes outside the regions mutated in the B.1.351 and B.1.1.7 variants were reportedly recognized by nearly half of the unique spike-specific TCRs. Participants were mostly white British, with more females than males. The authors suggested clonal diversity may have been underestimated. The vaccine-associated CD4 TCRs covered the entire spike protein, and the dominant responses fell in regions 160-218 and 743-854. Spike-specific TCR breadth and depth rose significantly after two AZD1222 doses compared with day 0 and with MenACWY recipients. Conclusions about previously exposed vaccinees were limited because only a handful of AZD1222 recipients were SARS-CoV-2 seropositive at baseline. In the small 56-69-year group, the increase in depth fell short of significance, most likely because of low power. Because no day 14 peak-response samples were available, repertoires were characterized only after the peak T cell response.

Sequences were derived from peripheral blood, sampled on day 0 of AZD1222 vaccination. The sequence was obtained from an adult in good health. The sequence joins TRBV6-1 to TRBJ1-5; confidence is insufficient to name the D gene. The sequenced DNA: TGTGCCAGCAGTGAAGCAGGCCTCAATCAGCCCCAGCATTTT. Translated, this is CASSEAGLNQPQHF.